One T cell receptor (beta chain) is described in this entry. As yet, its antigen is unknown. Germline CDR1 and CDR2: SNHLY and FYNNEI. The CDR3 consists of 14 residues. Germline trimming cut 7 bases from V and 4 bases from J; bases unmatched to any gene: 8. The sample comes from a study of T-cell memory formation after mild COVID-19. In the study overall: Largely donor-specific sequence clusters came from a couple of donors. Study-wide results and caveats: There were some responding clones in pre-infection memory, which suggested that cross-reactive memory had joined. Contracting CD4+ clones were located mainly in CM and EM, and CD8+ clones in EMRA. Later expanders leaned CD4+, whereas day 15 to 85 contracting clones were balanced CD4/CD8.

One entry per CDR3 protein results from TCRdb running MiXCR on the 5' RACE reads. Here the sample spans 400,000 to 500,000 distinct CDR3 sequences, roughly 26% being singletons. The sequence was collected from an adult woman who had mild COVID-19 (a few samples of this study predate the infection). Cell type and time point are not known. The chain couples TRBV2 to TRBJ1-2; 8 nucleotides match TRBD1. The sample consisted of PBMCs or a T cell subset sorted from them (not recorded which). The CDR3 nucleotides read TGTGCCAGCACTCAGGACAGGGAGGCCTATGGCTACACCTTC. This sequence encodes CASTQDREAYGYTF.